This entry features one T cell receptor (beta chain) sequence. This clone occurred many times. There is no known antigen for this receptor. Per-base quality was not reported, and no clone a single base away is much larger than it. No treatment had been received by any patient before thyroid surgery. Using T-cell receptor beta sequencing, the researchers looked back retrospectively at clinical samples from patients, gathered between about 2011 and 2019. Trimming takes 0 bases off V and 4 bases off J; junction bases not matched to a gene: 4. CDR1 and CDR2 are read off the germline V gene as MNHEY and SVGAGI. The cysteine opens and the phenylalanine closes a CDR3 of 15 amino acids. The only DNA kept is the CDR3, 45 bases in frame from the first base. These data are taken from a study of metastatic and nonmetastatic thyroid tumors (dated by TCRdb to between 2020 and 2021). Background on the whole study: Repertoires were compared across peripheral blood and tumor or nodule tissue samples from malignant and benign thyroid patients.

General study outcomes and caveats: In both blood and tumor samples, malignant tumors were reported to have significantly higher TCR beta diversity than benign nodules.

Receptors were amplified or captured by PCR. Sequencing was carried out with an Illumina HiSeq 4000. High-throughput sequencing was used to profile the CDR3 region of the TCR beta-chain in every patient. On the study's bioinformatics: A classifier to discriminate distant-metastatic papillary thyroid cancer patients was built from CDR3 differences across clinicopathological groups. Repertoire diversity was assessed with the Shannon index, and tumor-blood repertoire similarity with the Morisita-Horn index. TCRdb itself trimmed the public reads at Q25 with fastp, ran MiXCR and retained productive beta chains. The V and J calls were not made by the authors but by TCRdb's processing. This sample gives approximately 21,000 clones in total; 20% to 25% of them show up just once. The ten top clones hold 71% of the sample.

The V gene is TRBV6-5 and the J gene is TRBJ2-7, with TRBD1 identical over 9 junction bases. The sequence was collected from a male donor with papillary thyroid cancer or a benign thyroid nodule (not recorded which). Some clones in this sample may be carry-over from other donors' samples. Sequenced: blood. This receptor has the CDR3 CASSYSSGQGYEQYF. The bases are TGTGCCAGCAGTTACTCTTCGGGACAGGGTTACGAGCAGTACTTC.